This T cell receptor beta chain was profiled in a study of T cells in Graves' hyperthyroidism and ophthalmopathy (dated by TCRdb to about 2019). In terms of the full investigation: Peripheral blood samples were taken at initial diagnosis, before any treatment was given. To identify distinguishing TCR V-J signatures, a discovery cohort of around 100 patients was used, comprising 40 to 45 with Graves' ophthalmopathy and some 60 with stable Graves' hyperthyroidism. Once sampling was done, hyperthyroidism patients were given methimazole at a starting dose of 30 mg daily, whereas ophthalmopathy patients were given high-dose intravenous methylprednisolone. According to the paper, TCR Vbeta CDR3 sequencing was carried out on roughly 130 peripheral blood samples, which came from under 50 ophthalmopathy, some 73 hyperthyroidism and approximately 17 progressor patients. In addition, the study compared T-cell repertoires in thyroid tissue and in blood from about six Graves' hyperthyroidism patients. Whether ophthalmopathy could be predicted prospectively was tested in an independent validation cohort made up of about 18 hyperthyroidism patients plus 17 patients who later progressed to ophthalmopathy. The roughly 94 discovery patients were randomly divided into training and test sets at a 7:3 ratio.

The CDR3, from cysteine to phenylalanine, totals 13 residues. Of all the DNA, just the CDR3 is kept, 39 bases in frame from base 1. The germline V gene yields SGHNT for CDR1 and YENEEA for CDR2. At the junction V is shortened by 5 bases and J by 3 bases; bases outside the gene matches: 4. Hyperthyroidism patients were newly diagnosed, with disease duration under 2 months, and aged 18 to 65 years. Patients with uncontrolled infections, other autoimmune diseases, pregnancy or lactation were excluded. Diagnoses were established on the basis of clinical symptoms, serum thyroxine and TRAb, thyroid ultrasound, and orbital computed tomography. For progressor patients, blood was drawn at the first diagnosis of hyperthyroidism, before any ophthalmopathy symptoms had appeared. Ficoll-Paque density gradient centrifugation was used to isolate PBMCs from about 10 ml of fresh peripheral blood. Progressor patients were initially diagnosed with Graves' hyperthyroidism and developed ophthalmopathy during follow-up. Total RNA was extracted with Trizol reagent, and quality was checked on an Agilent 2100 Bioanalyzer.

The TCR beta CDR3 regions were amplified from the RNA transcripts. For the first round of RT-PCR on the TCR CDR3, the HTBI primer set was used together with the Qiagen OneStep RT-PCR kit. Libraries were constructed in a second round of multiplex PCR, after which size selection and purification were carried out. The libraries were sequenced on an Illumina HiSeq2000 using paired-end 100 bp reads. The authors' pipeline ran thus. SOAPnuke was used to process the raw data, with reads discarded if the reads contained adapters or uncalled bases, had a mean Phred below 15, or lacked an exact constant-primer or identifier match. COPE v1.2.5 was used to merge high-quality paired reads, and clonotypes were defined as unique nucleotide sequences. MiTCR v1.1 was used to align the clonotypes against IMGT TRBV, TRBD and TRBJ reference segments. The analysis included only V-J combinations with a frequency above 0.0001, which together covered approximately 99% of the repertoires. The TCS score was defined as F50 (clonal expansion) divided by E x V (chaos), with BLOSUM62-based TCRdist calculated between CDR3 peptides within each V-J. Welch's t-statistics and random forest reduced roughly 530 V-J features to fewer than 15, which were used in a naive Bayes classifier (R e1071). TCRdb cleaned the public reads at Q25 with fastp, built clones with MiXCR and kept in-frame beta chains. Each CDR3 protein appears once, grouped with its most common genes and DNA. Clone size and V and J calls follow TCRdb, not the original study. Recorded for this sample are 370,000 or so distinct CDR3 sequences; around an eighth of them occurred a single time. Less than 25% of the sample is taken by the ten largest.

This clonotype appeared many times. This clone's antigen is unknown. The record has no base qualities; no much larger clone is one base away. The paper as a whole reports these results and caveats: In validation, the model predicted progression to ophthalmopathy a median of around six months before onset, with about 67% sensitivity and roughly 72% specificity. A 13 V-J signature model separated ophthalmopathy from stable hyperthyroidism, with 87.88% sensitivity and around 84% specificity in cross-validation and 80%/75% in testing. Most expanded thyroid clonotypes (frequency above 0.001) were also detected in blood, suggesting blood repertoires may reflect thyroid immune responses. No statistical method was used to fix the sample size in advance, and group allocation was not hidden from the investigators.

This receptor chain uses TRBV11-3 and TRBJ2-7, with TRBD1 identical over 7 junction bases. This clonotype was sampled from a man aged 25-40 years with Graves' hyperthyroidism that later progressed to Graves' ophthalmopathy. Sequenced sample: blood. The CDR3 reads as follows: CASSHRDSYEQYF. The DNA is TGTGCCAGCAGCCACCGGGACAGCTACGAGCAGTACTTC. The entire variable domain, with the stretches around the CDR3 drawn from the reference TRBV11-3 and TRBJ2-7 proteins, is EAGVVQSPRYKIIEKKQPVAFWCNPISGHNTLYWYLQNLGQGPELLIRYENEEAVDDSQLPKDRFSAERLKGVDSTLKIQPAELGDSAVYLCASSHRDSYEQYFGPGTRLTVT.